This T cell receptor (beta chain) was sequenced during a study of T cells after yellow fever vaccination. 5'RACE template switching generated TCR cDNA, adding a universal primer site and UMIs. TCRdb reprocessed the 5' RACE reads via MiXCR and lists one record per CDR3 protein. The sample includes 350,000 to 450,000 distinct CDR3 sequences, around 19% seen only once; the top ten take 18%. From germline, CDR1 is SGHRS and CDR2 YFSETQ. The CDR3 extends over 14 amino acids. V gave up 6 bases and J gave up 2 bases; unmatched junction bases: 7. This clonotype was recorded a few times. The V gene is TRBV5-1, the J gene TRBJ1-2, with 7 bases identical to TRBD1. The sample consisted of PBMCs, taken before the yellow fever booster vaccination. The receptor was derived from a man between 18 and 35 years old who received the YFV17D yellow fever vaccine. The CDR3 is CASTPAGQNYGYTF. The CDR3 DNA sequence: TGCGCCAGCACCCCGGCGGGACAGAACTATGGCTACACCTTC.